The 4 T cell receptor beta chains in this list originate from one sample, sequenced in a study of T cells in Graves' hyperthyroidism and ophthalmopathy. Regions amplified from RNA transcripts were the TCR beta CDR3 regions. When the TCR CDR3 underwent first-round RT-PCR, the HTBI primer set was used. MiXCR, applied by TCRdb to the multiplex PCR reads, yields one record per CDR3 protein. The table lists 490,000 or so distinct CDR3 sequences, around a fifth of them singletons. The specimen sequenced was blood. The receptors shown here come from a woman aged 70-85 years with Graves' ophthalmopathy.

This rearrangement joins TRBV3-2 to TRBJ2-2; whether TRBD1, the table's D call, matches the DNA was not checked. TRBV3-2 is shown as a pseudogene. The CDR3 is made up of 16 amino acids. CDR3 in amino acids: CASSHYRRQNTGELFF. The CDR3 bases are TGTGCCAGCAGCCACTACAGGAGACAGAACACCGGGGAGCTGTTTTTT.

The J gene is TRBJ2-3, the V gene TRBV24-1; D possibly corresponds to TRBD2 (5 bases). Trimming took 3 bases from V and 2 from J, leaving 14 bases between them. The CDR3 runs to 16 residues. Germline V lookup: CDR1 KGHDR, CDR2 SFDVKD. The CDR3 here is CATSDATPRDTDTQYF. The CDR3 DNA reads TGTGCCACCAGTGATGCCACACCGAGGGACACAGATACGCAGTATTTT.

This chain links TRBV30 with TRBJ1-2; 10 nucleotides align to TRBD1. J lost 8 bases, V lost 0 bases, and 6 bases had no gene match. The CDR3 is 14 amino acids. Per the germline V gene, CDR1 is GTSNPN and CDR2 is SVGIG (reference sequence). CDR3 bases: TGTGCCTGGAGTGTTGGACAGGGGGTAGGAGGCTACACCTTC. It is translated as CAWSVGQGVGGYTF.

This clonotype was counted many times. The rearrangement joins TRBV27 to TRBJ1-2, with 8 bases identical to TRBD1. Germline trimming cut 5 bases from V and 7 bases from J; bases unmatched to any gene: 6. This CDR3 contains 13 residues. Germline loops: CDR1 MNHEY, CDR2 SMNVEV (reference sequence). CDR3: CASSRQGIGGYTF. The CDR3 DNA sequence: TGTGCCAGCAGTCGACAGGGGATTGGTGGCTACACCTTC.